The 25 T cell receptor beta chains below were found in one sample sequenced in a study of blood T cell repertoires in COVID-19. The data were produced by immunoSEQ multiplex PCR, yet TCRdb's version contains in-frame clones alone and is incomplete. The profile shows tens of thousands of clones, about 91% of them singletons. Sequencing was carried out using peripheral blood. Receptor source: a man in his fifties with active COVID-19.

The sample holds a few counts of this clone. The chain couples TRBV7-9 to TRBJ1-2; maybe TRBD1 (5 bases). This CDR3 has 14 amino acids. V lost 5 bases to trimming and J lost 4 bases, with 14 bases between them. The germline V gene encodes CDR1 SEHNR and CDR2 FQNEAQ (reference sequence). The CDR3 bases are TGTGCCAGCAGCGGCGGGGGTTTAGCCTATGGCTACACCTTC. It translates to CASSGGGLAYGYTF.

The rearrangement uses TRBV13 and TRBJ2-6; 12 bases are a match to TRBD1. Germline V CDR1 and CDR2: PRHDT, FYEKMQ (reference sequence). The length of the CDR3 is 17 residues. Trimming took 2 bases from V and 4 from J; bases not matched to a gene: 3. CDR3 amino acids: CASSLLGQGAGANVLTF. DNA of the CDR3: TGTGCCAGCAGCTTATTGGGACAGGGGGCGGGGGCCAACGTCCTGACTTTC.

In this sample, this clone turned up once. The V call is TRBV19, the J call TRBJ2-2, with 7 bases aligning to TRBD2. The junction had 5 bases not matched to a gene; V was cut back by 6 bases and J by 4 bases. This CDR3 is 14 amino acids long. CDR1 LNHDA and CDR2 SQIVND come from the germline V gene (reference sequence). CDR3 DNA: TGTGCCAGTAGGGGGGGAGGGCTCACCGGGGAGCTGTTTTTT. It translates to CASRGGGLTGELFF. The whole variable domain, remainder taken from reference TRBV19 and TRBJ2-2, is DGGITQSPKYLFRKEGQNVTLSCEQNLNHDAMYWYRQDPGQGLRLIYYSQIVNDFQKGDIAEGYSVSREKKESFPLTVTSAQKNPTAFYLCASRGGGLTGELFFGEGSRLTVL.

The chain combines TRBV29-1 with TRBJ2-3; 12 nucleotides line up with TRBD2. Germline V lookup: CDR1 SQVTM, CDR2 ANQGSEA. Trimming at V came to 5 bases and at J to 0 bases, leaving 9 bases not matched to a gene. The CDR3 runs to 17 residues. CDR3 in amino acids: CSVPSTSGSWSTDTQYF. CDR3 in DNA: TGCAGCGTTCCCTCGACTAGCGGGAGTTGGAGCACAGATACGCAGTATTTT.

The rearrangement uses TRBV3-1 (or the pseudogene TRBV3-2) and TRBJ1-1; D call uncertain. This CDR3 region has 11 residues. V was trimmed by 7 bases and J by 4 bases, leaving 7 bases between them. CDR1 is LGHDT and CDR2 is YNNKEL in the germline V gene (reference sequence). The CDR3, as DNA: TGTGCCAGCACCCGGGGCACTGAAGCTTTCTTT. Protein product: CASTRGTEAFF.

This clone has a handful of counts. The CDR3 is CAINQWWGGRGYEQYF. CDR3 sequence (DNA): TGTGCCATTAACCAATGGTGGGGGGGCCGGGGGTACGAGCAGTACTTC. The rearrangement joins TRBV19 to TRBJ2-7; possible D gene TRBD2, 7 bases. The CDR3 totals 16 residues. Germline assignment: CDR1 LNHDA and CDR2 SQIVND (reference sequence). Between the trimmed V and J ends, which lost 10 bases and 4 bases, there was a span of 26 bases.

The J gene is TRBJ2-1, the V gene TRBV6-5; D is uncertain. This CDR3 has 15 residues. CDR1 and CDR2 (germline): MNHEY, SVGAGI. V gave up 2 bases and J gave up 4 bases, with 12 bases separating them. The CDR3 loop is CASSYRDSLYNEQFF. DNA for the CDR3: TGTGCCAGCAGTTACCGCGATTCTCTTTACAATGAGCAGTTCTTC.

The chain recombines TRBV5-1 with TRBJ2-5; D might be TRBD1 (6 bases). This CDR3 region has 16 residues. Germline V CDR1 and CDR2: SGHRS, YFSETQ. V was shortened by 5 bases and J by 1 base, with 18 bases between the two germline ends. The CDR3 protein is CASSPGAGERQETQYF. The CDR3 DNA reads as TGCGCCAGCAGTCCCGGGGCAGGGGAACGCCAAGAGACCCAGTACTTC.

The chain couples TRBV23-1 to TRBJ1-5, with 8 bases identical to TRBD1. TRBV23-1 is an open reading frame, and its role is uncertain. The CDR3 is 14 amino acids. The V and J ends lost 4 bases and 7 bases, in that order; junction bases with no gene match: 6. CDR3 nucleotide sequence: TGCGCCAGCAGTCCTCAGGGGGCACGGCAGCCCCAGCATTTT. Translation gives CASSPQGARQPQHF.

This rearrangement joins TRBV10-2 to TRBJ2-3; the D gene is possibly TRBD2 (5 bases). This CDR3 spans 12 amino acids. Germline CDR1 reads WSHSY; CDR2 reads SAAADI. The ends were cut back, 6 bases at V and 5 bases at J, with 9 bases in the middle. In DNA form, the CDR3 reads TGCGCCAGCAGGGAGGCAGGAGATACGCAGTATTTT. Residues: CASREAGDTQYF.

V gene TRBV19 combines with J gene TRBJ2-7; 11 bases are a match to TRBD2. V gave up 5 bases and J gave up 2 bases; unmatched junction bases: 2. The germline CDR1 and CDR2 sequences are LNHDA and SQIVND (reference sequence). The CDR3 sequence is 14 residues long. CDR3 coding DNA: TGTGCCAGTAGTTCGGGACTAGCGGCCTACGAGCAGTACTTC. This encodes CASSSGLAAYEQYF.

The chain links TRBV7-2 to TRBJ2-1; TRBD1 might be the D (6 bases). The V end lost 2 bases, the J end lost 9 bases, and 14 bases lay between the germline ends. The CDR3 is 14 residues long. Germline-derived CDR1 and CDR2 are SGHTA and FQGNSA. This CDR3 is CASSLRQARGEQFF. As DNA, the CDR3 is TGTGCCAGCAGCTTAAGACAGGCCCGCGGTGAGCAGTTCTTC.

Here the CDR3 DNA reads TGTGCCAGCAGTTTCCGTGACAGCCTCACAGATACGCAGTATTTT. It specifies CASSFRDSLTDTQYF. The J gene is TRBJ2-3, the V gene TRBV5-4; the D gene is possibly TRBD1 (5 bases). CDR3 length: 15 residues. Trimming shortened V by 5 bases and J by 2 bases, and 15 bases separated the two germline ends. CDR1 SGHNT and CDR2 YYREEE come from the germline V gene (reference sequence).

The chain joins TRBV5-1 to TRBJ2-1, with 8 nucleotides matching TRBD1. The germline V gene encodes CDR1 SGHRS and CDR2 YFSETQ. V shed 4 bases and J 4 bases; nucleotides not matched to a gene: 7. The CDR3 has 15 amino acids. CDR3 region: CASSTGQGGYNEQFF. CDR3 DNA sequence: TGCGCCAGCAGCACCGGACAGGGTGGGTACAATGAGCAGTTCTTC.

The CDR3 DNA sequence: TGTGCCAGCAGTCACGGGCCCCCCGGCCTCAGGGGCGTTCAGTACTTC. This translates into CASSHGPPGLRGVQYF. The gene calls are TRBV27 and TRBJ2-4, with a weak D call TRBD1 (6 bases). Deletions cut 5 bases from V and 11 bases from J, with 25 bases between. The CDR3 totals 16 residues. Germline assignment: CDR1 MNHEY and CDR2 SMNVEV (reference sequence).

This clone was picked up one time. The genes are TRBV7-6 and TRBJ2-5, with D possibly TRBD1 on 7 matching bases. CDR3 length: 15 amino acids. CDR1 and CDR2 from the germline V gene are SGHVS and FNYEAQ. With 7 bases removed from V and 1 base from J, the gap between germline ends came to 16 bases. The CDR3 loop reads CASIRGTDIQETQYF. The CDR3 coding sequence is TGTGCCAGCATCCGCGGGACAGACATCCAAGAGACCCAGTACTTC.

This CDR3 reads CASSPQGAIGYTF. The DNA of the CDR3 is TGTGCCAGCTCACCACAGGGGGCAATTGGCTACACCTTC. The rearrangement uses TRBV18 and TRBJ1-2; 7 bases are shared with TRBD1. Germline V gene lookup returns CDR1 KGHSH and CDR2 LQKENI. With V trimmed by 1 base and J by 7 bases, 3 bases remained unmatched. This CDR3 has 13 residues. Drawing the rest from reference TRBV18 and TRBJ1-2, the complete variable domain is NAGVMQNPRHLVRRRGQEARLRCSPMKGHSHVYWYRQLPEEGLKFMVYLQKENIIDESGMPKERFSAEFPKEGPSILRIQQVVRGDSAAYFCASSPQGAIGYTFGSGTRLTVV.

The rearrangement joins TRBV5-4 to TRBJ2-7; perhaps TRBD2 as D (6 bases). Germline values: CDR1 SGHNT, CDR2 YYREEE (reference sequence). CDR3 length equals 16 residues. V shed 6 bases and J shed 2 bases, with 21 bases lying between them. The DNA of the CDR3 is TGTGCCAGCACTATACGAACCGGGACTCCAACCTACGAGCAGTACTTC. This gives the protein CASTIRTGTPTYEQYF.

CDR3 region: CASSTRLAGGLNEQFF. CDR3 in DNA: TGCGCCAGCAGCACGCGACTAGCGGGGGGCCTCAATGAGCAGTTCTTC. The chain joins TRBV10-1 to TRBJ2-1; TRBD2 agrees at 13 bases. The CDR3 totals 16 residues. The germline V gene has CDR1 WNHNN and CDR2 SYGVQD (reference sequence). V lost 6 bases to trimming and J lost 6 bases; unmatched junction nucleotides: 8.

CDR3 in amino acids: CASSTGNYGYTF. CDR3 in DNA: TGTGCCAGCAGCACAGGGAACTATGGCTACACCTTC. The V and J genes are TRBV6-5 and TRBJ1-2; possible D gene TRBD1, 6 bases. Per germline, CDR1 MNHEY and CDR2 SVGAGI. The CDR3 has 12 amino acids. V was shortened by 6 bases and J by 2 bases, with 7 bases between the two germline ends.

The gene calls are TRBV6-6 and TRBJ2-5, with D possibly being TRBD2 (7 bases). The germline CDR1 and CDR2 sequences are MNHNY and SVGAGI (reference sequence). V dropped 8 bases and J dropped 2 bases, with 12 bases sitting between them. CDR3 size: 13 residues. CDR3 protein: CASGGGPQETQYF. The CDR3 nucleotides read TGTGCCAGCGGGGGGGGGCCTCAAGAGACCCAGTACTTC.

The CDR3 protein is CASSQGGKYEQYF. CDR3 nucleotide sequence: TGTGCCAGCAGCCAAGGGGGCAAGTACGAGCAGTACTTC. The rearrangement links TRBV3-1 (or the pseudogene TRBV3-2) to TRBJ2-7, with a tentative D call TRBD1 (5 bases). Deletions cut 1 base from V and 4 bases from J, with 8 bases between. The germline CDR1 and CDR2 sequences are LGHDT and YNNKEL (reference sequence). The CDR3 sequence is 13 residues long.

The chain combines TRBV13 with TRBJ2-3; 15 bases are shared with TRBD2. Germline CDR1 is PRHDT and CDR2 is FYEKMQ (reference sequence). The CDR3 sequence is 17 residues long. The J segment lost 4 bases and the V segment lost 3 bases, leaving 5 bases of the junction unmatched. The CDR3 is CASSFGLAGGPSDTQYF. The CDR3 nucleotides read TGTGCCAGCAGCTTCGGACTAGCGGGAGGGCCTTCAGATACGCAGTATTTT.

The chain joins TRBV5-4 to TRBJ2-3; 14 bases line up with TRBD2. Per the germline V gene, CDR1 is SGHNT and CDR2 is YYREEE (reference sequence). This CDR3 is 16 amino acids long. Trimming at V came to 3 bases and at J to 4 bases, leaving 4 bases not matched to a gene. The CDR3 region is CASSSRTSGRPDTQYF. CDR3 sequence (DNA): TGTGCCAGCAGCTCCCGGACTAGCGGGAGGCCAGATACGCAGTATTTT.

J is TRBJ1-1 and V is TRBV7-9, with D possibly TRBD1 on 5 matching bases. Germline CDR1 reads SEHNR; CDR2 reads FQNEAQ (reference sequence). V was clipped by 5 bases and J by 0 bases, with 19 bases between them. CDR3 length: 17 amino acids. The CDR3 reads CASSPRKGMGMNTEAFF. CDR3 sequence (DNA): TGTGCCAGCAGCCCCAGGAAGGGGATGGGGATGAACACTGAAGCTTTCTTT.